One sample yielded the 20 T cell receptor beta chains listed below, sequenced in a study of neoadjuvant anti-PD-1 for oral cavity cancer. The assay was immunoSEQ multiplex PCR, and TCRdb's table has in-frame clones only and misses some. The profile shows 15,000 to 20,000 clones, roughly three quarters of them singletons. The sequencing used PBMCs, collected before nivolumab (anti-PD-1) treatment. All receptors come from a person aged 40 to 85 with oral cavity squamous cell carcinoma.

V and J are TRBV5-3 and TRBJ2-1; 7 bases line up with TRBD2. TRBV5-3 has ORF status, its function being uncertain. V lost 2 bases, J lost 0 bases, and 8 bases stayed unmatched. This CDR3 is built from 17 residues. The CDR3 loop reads CARSFRLAARSYNEQFF. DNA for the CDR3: TGTGCCAGAAGCTTCCGACTAGCTGCCCGCTCCTACAATGAGCAGTTCTTC.

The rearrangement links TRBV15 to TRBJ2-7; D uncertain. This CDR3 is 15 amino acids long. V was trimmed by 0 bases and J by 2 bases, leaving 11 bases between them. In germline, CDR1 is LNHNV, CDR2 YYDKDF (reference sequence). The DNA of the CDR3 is TGTGCCACCAGCAGAGATCGAGCTAGGACCTACGAGCAGTACTTC. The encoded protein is CATSRDRARTYEQYF.

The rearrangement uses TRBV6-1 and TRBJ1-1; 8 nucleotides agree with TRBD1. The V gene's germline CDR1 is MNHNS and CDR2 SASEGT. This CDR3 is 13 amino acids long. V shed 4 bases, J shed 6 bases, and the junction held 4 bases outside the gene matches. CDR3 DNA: TGTGCCAGCAGTGGGACAGGGAGCGCTGAAGCTTTCTTT. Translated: CASSGTGSAEAFF.

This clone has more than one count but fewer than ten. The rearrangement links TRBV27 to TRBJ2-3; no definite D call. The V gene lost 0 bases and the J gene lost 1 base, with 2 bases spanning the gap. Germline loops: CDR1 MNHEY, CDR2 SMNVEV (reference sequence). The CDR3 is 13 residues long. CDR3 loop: CASSLSGTDTQYF. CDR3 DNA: TGTGCCAGCAGTTTATCGGGCACAGATACGCAGTATTTT.

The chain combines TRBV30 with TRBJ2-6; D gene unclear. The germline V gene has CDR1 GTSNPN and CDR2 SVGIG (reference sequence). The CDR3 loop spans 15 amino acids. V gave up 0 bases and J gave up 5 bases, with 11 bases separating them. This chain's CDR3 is CAWSVGSGWANVLTF. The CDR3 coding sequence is TGTGCCTGGAGTGTAGGCTCAGGCTGGGCCAACGTCCTGACTTTC.

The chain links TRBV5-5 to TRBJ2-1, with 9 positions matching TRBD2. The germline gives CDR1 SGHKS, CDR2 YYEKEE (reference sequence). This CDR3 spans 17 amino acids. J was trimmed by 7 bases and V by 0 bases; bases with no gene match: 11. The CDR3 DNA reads TGTGCCAGCAGCTTGGCCGTAGGACTAGCGATGAAAAATGAGCAGTTCTTC. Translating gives CASSLAVGLAMKNEQFF.

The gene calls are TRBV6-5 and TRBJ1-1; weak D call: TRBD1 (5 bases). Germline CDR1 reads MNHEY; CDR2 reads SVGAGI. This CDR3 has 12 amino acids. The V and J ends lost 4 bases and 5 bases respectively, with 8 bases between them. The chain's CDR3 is CASSSGRTEAFF. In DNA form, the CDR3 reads TGTGCCAGCAGTTCAGGGAGAACTGAAGCTTTCTTT.

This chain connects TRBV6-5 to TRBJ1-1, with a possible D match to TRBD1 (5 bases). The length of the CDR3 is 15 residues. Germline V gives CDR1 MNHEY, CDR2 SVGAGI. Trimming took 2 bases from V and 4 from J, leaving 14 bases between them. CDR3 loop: CASSYRLGVGTEAFF. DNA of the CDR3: TGTGCCAGCAGTTACAGGTTGGGGGTGGGCACTGAAGCTTTCTTT.

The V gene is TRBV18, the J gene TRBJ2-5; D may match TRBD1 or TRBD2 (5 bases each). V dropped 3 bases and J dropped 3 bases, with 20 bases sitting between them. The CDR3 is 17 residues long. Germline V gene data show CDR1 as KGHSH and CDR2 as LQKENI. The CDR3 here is CASSPPPKGSEKETQYF. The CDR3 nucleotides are TGTGCCAGCTCACCCCCGCCGAAGGGGAGCGAGAAAGAGACCCAGTACTTC.

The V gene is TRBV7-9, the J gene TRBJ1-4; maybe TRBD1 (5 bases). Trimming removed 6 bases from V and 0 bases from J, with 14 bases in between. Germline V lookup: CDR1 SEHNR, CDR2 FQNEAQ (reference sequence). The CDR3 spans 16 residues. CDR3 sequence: CASSSGHSATNEKLFF. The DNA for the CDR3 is TGTGCCAGCAGTTCCGGACACAGTGCAACTAATGAAAAACTGTTTTTT.

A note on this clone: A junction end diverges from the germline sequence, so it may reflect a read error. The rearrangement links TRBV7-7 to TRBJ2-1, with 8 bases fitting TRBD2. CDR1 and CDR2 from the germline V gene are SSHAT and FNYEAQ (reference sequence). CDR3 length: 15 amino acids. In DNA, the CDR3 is TGTGCTAGCAGCCCGGGGGTAGCGGGAAAGAATGAGCAGTTCTTC. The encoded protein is CASSPGVAGKNEQFF.

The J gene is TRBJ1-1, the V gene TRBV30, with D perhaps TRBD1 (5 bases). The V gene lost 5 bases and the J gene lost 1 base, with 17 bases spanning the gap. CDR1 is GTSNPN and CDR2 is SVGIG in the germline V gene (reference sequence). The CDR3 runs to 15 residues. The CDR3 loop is CAWETWDRRNTEAFF. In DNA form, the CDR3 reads TGTGCCTGGGAGACCTGGGACCGGAGGAACACTGAAGCTTTCTTT.

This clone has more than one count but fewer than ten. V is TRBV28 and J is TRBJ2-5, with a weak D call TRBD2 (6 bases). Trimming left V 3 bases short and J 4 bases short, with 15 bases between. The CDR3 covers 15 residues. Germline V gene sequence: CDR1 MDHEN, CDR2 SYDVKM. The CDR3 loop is CASSFAGSKGETQYF. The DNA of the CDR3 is TGTGCCAGCAGTTTTGCCGGGAGCAAGGGAGAGACCCAGTACTTC.

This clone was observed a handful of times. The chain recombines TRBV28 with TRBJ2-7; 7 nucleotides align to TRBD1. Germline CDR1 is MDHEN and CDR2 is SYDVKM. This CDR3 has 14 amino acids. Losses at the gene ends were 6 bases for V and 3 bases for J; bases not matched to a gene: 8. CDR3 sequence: CASRPQGTLYEQYF. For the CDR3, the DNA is TGTGCCAGCAGACCACAGGGGACCCTCTACGAGCAGTACTTC.

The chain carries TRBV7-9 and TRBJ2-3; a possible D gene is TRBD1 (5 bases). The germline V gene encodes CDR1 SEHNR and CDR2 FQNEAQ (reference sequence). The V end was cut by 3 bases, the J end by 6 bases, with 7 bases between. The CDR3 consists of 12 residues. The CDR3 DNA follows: TGTGCCAGCAGCTTTGGGGCGGATACGCAGTATTTT. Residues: CASSFGADTQYF. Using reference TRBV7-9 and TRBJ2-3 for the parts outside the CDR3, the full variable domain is DTGVSQNPRHKITKRGQNVTFRCDPISEHNRLYWYRQTLGQGPEFLTYFQNEAQLEKSRLLSDRFSAERPKGSFSTLEIQRTEQGDSAMYLCASSFGADTQYFGPGTRLTVL.

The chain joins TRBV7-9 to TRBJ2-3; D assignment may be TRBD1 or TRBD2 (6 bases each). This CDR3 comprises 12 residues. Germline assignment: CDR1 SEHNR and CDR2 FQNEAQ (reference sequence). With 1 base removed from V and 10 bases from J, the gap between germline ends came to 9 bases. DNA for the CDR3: TGTGCCAGCAGCTTAGGGGGGGCTCCGCAGTATTTT. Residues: CASSLGGAPQYF.

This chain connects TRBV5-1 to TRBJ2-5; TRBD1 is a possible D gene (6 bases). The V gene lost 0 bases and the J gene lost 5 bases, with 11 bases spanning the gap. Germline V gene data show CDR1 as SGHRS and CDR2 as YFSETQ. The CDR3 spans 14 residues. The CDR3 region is CASSLAGGGETQYF. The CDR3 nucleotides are TGCGCCAGCAGCTTGGCAGGTGGGGGCGAGACCCAGTACTTC.

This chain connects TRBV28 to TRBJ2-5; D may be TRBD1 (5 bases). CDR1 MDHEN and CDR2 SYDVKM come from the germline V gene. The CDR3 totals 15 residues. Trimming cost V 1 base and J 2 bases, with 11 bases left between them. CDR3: CASSLFQGSQETQYF. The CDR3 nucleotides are TGTGCCAGCAGTTTATTCCAGGGATCTCAAGAGACCCAGTACTTC.

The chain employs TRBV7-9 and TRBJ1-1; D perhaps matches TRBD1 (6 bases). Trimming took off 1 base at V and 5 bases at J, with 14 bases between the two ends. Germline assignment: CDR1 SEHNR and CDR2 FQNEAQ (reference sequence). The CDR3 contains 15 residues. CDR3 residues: CASSLVQGRYTEAFF. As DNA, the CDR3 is TGTGCCAGCAGCTTAGTACAGGGTCGTTATACTGAAGCTTTCTTT.

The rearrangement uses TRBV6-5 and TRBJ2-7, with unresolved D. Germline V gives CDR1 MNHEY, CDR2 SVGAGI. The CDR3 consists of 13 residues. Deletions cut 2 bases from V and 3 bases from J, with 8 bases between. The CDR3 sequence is CASSYRENYEQYF. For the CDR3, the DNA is TGTGCCAGCAGTTACAGGGAAAACTACGAGCAGTACTTC.